These T cell receptor beta chains were read from a single sample in a study of blood T cell repertoires in COVID-19. TCRdb's table, derived via immunoSEQ multiplex PCR, lists solely in-frame clones and lacks some. The profile shows fewer than 250,000 clones, about four fifths of them singletons. Sequenced input: PBMCs or T cells enriched from blood (not recorded which). Source of these receptors: a woman aged 40 to 55 who had been exposed to COVID-19. Both conserved end residues are part of each CDR3. A D gene is named only where the DNA matches it firmly. Expanded clones are given a class, and other clones once, few, many or no size at all.

length	D	V	J	size	CDR3	DNA
16	-	TRBV6-5	TRBJ1-6	-	CASSYSSRENNSPLHF	TGTGCCAGCAGTTACTCATCGAGGGAGAATAATTCACCCCTCCACTTT
13	-	TRBV6-2/TRBV6-3	TRBJ2-7	-	CASSYGLRYEQYF	TGTGCCAGCAGTTACGGGCTCCGTTACGAGCAGTACTTC
14	-	TRBV5-6	TRBJ2-7	-	CASSPGQRSYEQYF	TGTGCCAGCAGCCCGGGACAACGCTCCTACGAGCAGTACTTC
16	TRBD1	TRBV7-2	TRBJ2-2	-	CASRPGQGAVTGELFF	TGTGCCAGCAGGCCAGGACAGGGGGCGGTCACCGGGGAGCTGTTTTTT
15	-	TRBV11-2	TRBJ1-4	-	CASSLVRRKNEKLFF	TGTGCCAGCAGCTTAGTTCGCAGGAAAAATGAAAAACTGTTTTTT
16	TRBD1	TRBV9	TRBJ2-5	-	CASSVAVGQGDKTQYF	TGTGCCAGCAGCGTAGCGGTGGGTCAGGGGGACAAGACCCAGTACTTC
16	TRBD2	TRBV5-5	TRBJ2-1	-	CASSLRGGQTYNEQFF	TGTGCCAGCAGCTTGCGCGGGGGGCAAACCTACAATGAGCAGTTCTTC
14	-	TRBV7-3	TRBJ1-2	-	CASSLNQGYYGYTF	TGTGCCAGCAGCCTAAATCAGGGTTACTATGGCTACACCTTC
14	-	TRBV7-2	TRBJ2-1	-	CASSPLGGHNEQFF	TGTGCCAGCAGCCCCTTGGGGGGACACAATGAGCAGTTCTTC
15	-	TRBV6-1	TRBJ2-7	-	CASSDLASSSYEQYF	TGTGCCAGCAGTGATCTAGCGTCTAGCTCCTACGAGCAGTACTTC
14	TRBD1	TRBV3-1/TRBV3-2	TRBJ2-2	-	CASSRRGHTGELFF	TGTGCCAGCAGCCGCAGGGGGCACACCGGGGAGCTGTTTTTT
15	-	TRBV7-2	TRBJ2-3	-	CASSFQRIPEGTQYF	TGTGCCAGCAGCTTCCAGCGAATACCTGAGGGTACGCAGTATTTT
15	-	TRBV5-4	TRBJ1-4	-	CASSLDRVVGEKLFF	TGTGCCAGCAGCTTGGATCGGGTGGTAGGCGAAAAACTGTTTTTT
16	TRBD1	TRBV7-6	TRBJ2-3	-	CASSRTGGVGTDTQYF	TGTGCCAGCAGCCGGACAGGGGGAGTTGGCACAGATACGCAGTATTTT
12	-	TRBV6-2/TRBV6-3	TRBJ2-7	-	CASSNRAHEQYF	TGTGCCAGCAGTAACAGGGCCCACGAGCAGTACTTC
14	-	TRBV19	TRBJ1-2	few	CASTERRDGYGYTF	TGTGCCAGTACCGAAAGGCGGGATGGCTATGGCTACACCTTC
13	-	TRBV29-1	TRBJ2-5	-	CSVGRRGQETQYF	TGCAGCGTCGGTCGAAGGGGGCAAGAGACCCAGTACTTC
15	TRBD1	TRBV27	TRBJ1-1	few	CASSLYPGGNTEAFF	TGTGCCAGCAGTTTATACCCAGGGGGGAACACTGAAGCTTTCTTT
16	-	TRBV7-2	TRBJ1-3	-	CASSLGSRTMGNTIYF	TGTGCCAGCAGCTTAGGGTCTCGGACAATGGGAAACACCATATATTTT
16	-	TRBV19	TRBJ1-2	-	CASSIEGTPTNYGYTF	TGTGCCAGTAGTATAGAAGGGACACCTACTAACTATGGCTACACCTTC
14	TRBD1	TRBV19	TRBJ1-5	-	CATGTARSNQPQHF	TGTGCCACGGGGACAGCCCGTAGCAATCAGCCCCAGCATTTT
14	-	TRBV5-6	TRBJ2-5	-	CASSFMGAQETQYF	TGTGCCAGCAGCTTCATGGGCGCCCAAGAGACCCAGTACTTC
18	-	TRBV5-6	TRBJ1-1	-	CASSLEGVPTLDGTEAFF	TGTGCCAGCAGCTTGGAGGGAGTTCCGACTCTTGATGGCACTGAAGCTTTCTTT